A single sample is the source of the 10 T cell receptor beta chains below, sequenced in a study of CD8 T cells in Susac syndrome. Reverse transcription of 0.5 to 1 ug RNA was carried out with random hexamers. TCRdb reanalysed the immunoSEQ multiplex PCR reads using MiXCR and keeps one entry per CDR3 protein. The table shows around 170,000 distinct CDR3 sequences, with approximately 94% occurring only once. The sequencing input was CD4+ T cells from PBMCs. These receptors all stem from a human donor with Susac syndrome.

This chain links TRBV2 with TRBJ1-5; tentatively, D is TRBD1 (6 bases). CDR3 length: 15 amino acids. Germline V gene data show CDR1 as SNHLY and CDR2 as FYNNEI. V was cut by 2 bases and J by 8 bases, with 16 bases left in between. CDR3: CASSELMTGLKPQHF. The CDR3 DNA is TGTGCCAGCAGTGAACTGATGACAGGCTTGAAGCCCCAGCATTTT.

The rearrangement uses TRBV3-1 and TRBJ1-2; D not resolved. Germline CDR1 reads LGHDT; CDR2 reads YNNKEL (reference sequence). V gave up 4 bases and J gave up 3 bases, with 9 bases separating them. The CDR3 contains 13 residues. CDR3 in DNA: TGTGCCAGCAGCCCAGTGGGGTACTATGGCTACACCTTC. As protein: CASSPVGYYGYTF.

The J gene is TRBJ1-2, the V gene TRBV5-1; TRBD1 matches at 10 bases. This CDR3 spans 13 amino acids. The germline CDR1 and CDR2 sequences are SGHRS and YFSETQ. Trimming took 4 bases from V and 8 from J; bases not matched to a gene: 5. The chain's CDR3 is CASSNDRGQGYTF. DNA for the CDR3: TGCGCCAGCAGCAACGACAGGGGGCAAGGCTACACCTTC.

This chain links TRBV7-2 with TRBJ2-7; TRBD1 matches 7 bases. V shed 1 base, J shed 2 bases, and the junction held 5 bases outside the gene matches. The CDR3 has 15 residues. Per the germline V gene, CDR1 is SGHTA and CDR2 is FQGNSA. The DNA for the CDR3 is TGTGCCAGCAGCTTAGTCGGGACAGAGACCTACGAGCAGTACTTC. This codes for CASSLVGTETYEQYF.

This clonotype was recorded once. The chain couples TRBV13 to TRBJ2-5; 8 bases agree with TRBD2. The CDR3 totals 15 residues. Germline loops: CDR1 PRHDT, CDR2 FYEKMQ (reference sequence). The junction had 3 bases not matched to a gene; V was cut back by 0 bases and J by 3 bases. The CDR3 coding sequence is TGTGCCAGCAGCTTAGGCCGTAGCGGGGAAGAGACCCAGTACTTC. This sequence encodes CASSLGRSGEETQYF.

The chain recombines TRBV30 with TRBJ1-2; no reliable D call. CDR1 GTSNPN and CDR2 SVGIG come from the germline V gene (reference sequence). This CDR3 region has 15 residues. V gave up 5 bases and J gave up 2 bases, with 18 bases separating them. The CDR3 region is CAWYKGPPPNYGYTF. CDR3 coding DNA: TGTGCCTGGTATAAAGGACCGCCGCCCAACTATGGCTACACCTTC.

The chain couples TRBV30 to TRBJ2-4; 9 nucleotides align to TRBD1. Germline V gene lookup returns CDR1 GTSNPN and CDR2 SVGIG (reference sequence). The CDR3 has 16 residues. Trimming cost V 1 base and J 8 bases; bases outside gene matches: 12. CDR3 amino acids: CAWSDLLGQGLDIQYF. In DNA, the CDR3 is TGTGCCTGGAGTGACCTCCTCGGACAGGGGTTGGACATTCAGTACTTC.

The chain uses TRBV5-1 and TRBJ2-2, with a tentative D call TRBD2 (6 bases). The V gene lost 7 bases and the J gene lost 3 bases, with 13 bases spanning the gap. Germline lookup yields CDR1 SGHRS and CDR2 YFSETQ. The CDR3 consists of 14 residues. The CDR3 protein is CASEGLGDTGELFF. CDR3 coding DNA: TGCGCCAGCGAGGGACTGGGAGACACCGGGGAGCTGTTTTTT.

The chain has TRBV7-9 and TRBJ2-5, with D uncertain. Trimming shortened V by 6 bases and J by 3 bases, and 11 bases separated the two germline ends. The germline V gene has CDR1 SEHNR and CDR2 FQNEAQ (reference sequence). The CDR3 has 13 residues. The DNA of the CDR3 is TGTGCCAGCAGGGGCGGCAGCAAAGAGACCCAGTACTTC. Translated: CASRGGSKETQYF.

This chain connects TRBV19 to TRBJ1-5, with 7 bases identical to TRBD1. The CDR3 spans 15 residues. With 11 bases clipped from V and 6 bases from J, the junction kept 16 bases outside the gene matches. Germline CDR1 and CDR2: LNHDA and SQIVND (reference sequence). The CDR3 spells CAVSQGWNDVQPQHF. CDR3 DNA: TGTGCCGTCTCACAGGGGTGGAACGACGTTCAGCCCCAGCATTTT.